A single sample is the source of the 15 T cell receptor beta chains below, sequenced in a study of T cell repertoires in cytomegalovirus infection. Their specific antigens are unknown. TCRdb processed the reads anew with MiXCR; each CDR3 protein has one entry. The repertoire holds 900,000 to 950,000 distinct CDR3 sequences, with roughly 30% as singletons. Here the sequenced sample was cultured CD8+ T cells from PBMCs, taken from culture after CMV antigen stimulation. The origin of the receptors is a human donor in good health (CMV status not recorded). Some clones in this sample may be carry-over from other donors' samples.

The chain has TRBV5-1 and TRBJ2-1, with TRBD1 matching 7 bases. The CDR3 has 15 amino acids. J was trimmed by 2 bases and V by 3 bases; bases with no gene match: 5. Germline-derived CDR1 and CDR2 are SGHRS and YFSETQ. The CDR3 here is CASSWRQGTYNEQFF. The CDR3 bases are TGCGCCAGCAGCTGGAGACAGGGAACCTACAATGAGCAGTTCTTC.

CDR3 DNA: TGTGCCAGTAGACGACAGGGAAAATCGGAGACCCAGTACTTC. Its translation is CASRRQGKSETQYF. The chain links TRBV19 to TRBJ2-5, with 7 positions matching TRBD1. V shed 6 bases and J 5 bases; nucleotides not matched to a gene: 9. Germline V lookup: CDR1 LNHDA, CDR2 SQIVND (reference sequence). The CDR3 totals 14 residues.

The chain couples TRBV12-3 or TRBV12-4 to TRBJ1-1; D remains ambiguous. V lost 2 bases and J lost 3, with 13 bases in between. There are 15 residues in the CDR3. The CDR3 region has the DNA TGTGCCAGCAGTTTACCGACGGGGTTGGACACTGAAGCTTTCTTT. Translated, it gives CASSLPTGLDTEAFF.

Here the CDR3 reads CAIRVERGYTF. The CDR3 DNA follows: TGTGCCATCAGGGTAGAGCGTGGCTACACCTTC. J is TRBJ1-2 and V is TRBV10-3, with unresolved D. Germline assignment: CDR1 ENHRY and CDR2 SYGVKD. The CDR3 covers 11 residues. Trimming stripped 6 bases from V and 7 bases from J, with 9 bases between.

The gene calls are TRBV6-2 or TRBV6-3 and TRBJ2-3; 8 nucleotides line up with TRBD1. The V gene's germline CDR1 is MNHEY and CDR2 SVGEGT. V lost 7 bases and J lost 0; bases outside the gene matches: 12. CDR3 size: 17 residues. The CDR3, as DNA: TGTGCCAGCACTCCACTATTTCGGACAGGGAGCACAGATACGCAGTATTTT. Its protein product is CASTPLFRTGSTDTQYF.

The V and J genes are TRBV7-8 and TRBJ2-7, with TRBD2 matching over 10 bases. V lost 6 bases and J lost 5; bases outside the gene matches: 4. Germline V CDR1 and CDR2: SGHVS, FQNEAQ. The CDR3 sequence is 13 residues long. The CDR3 reads CASSSGLAHEQYF. DNA of the CDR3: TGTGCCAGCAGTTCGGGACTAGCGCACGAGCAGTACTTC. The entire variable domain, with the rest obtained from reference TRBV7-8 and TRBJ2-7, is as follows: GAGVSQSPRYKVAKRGQDVALRCDPISGHVSLFWYQQALGQGPEFLTYFQNEAQLDKSGLPSDRFFAERPEGSVSTLKIQRTQQEDSAVYLCASSSGLAHEQYFGPGTRLTVT.

The chain carries TRBV27 and TRBJ2-7, with unresolved D. The CDR3 extends over 13 amino acids. Per the germline V gene, CDR1 is MNHEY and CDR2 is SMNVEV (reference sequence). The ends were cut back, 3 bases at V and 3 bases at J, with 9 bases in the middle. CDR3 nucleotide sequence: TGTGCCAGCAGTTTCGTCCGGCACTACGAGCAGTACTTC. This gives the protein CASSFVRHYEQYF.

This clonotype was recorded at least ten times. The chain is built from TRBV10-3 and TRBJ2-2; D gene uncertain. The germline V gene has CDR1 ENHRY and CDR2 SYGVKD. This CDR3 region has 11 residues. The V gene lost 10 bases and the J gene lost 4 bases, with 7 bases spanning the gap. The DNA for the CDR3 is TGTGCCACCTCTCCCACCGGGGAGCTGTTTTTT. Translated, it gives CATSPTGELFF.

This clonotype was counted many times. The rearrangement uses TRBV7-9 and TRBJ2-1, with TRBD1 matching 7 bases. The length of the CDR3 is 13 residues. V trimming: 1 base; J trimming: 10 bases; junction bases outside the gene matches: 4. Per germline, CDR1 SEHNR and CDR2 FQNEAQ (reference sequence). CDR3 region: CASSLDRGWEQFF. DNA for the CDR3: TGTGCCAGCAGCTTAGACAGGGGTTGGGAGCAGTTCTTC.

The chain links TRBV29-1 to TRBJ2-4, with D hard to call. V shed 0 bases and J shed 7 bases, with 10 bases lying between them. The germline gives CDR1 SQVTM, CDR2 ANQGSEA. This CDR3 is 13 amino acids long. CDR3 loop: CSVEDRAPNIQYF. The CDR3 DNA reads as TGCAGCGTTGAAGATAGGGCTCCTAACATTCAGTACTTC.

This clonotype was counted many times. This rearrangement joins TRBV7-6 to TRBJ2-7, with D unresolved. V shed 5 bases and J shed 8 bases, with 19 bases lying between them. The CDR3 covers 14 residues. In germline, CDR1 is SGHVS, CDR2 FNYEAQ. CDR3 bases: TGTGCCAGCAGCGAGACCCCCGTTGGCCGAAAGCAGTACTTC. This encodes CASSETPVGRKQYF.

This clonotype was found a few times. The rearrangement links TRBV5-6 to TRBJ1-6; no clear D. The CDR3 extends over 12 amino acids. With 7 bases removed from V and 12 bases from J, the gap between germline ends came to 14 bases. Germline-derived CDR1 and CDR2 are SGHDT and YYEEEE. CDR3 in DNA: TGTGCCAGCTTCAACAGTCTTGGACCCCTCCACTTT. Encoded protein: CASFNSLGPLHF.

This clonotype was counted only a few times. The CDR3 reads CASSYGLVWATDTQYF. CDR3 nucleotide sequence: TGTGCCAGCAGTTACGGCCTCGTGTGGGCGACAGATACGCAGTATTTT. The chain combines TRBV6-5 with TRBJ2-3; D ambiguous. The CDR3 runs 16 residues. V was trimmed by 2 bases and J by 3 bases, leaving 15 bases between them. The germline CDR1 and CDR2 sequences are MNHEY and SVGAGI.

This clonotype was counted ten times or more. The chain joins TRBV28 to TRBJ1-1; D is unclear. The CDR3 consists of 11 residues. V was clipped by 1 base and J by 11 bases, with 8 bases between them. Per germline, CDR1 MDHEN and CDR2 SYDVKM. CDR3 in amino acids: CASSLSVVAFF. The CDR3 DNA reads as TGTGCCAGCAGTTTATCGGTCGTTGCTTTCTTT.

This clonotype has ten or more counts. The chain employs TRBV6-1 and TRBJ2-5; 9 positions agree with TRBD2. The CDR3 has 15 amino acids. In germline, CDR1 is MNHNS, CDR2 SASEGT. Unmatched junction bases numbered 3, after V lost 3 bases and J lost 1 base. In DNA form, the CDR3 reads TGTGCCAGCAGTGAGGAGCGGGGGGCCCAAGAGACCCAGTACTTC. Translation: CASSEERGAQETQYF.